These 2 T cell receptor beta chains share one sample of origin, sequenced in a study of CD8+CD57+ T cells in acquired aplastic anemia. Genomic DNA templated the TCR beta VDJ and CDR3 profiling. TCRdb re-analysed the reads in MiXCR, keeping a single row per CDR3 protein. The sample includes more than 100,000 distinct CDR3 sequences, about 40% of them seen just once. Sequenced input: sorted CD4+, CD8+, or CD8+CD57+ T cells (not recorded which) from PBMCs. Source of these receptors: a human donor in good health, serving as a control.

This clonotype occurred many times. V is TRBV7-6 and J is TRBJ1-4; 8 bases fit TRBD1. V lost 0 bases, J lost 8 bases, and 5 bases stayed unmatched. This CDR3 spans 15 amino acids. Germline lookup yields CDR1 SGHVS and CDR2 FNYEAQ. CDR3 loop: CASSLAAGGGEKLFF. The DNA of the CDR3 is TGTGCCAGCAGCTTAGCGGCAGGGGGCGGCGAAAAACTGTTTTTT.

The V gene is TRBV11-1, the J gene TRBJ2-3, with D tentatively TRBD1 (5 bases). Trimming removed 1 base at V and 0 bases at J, with 11 bases between. This CDR3 has 16 residues. Looked up from germline, CDR1 is SGHAT and CDR2 is FQDESV (reference sequence). As DNA, the CDR3 is TGTGCCAGCAGCTTAGGACAGACCCATAGCACAGATACGCAGTATTTT. It yields the protein CASSLGQTHSTDTQYF.